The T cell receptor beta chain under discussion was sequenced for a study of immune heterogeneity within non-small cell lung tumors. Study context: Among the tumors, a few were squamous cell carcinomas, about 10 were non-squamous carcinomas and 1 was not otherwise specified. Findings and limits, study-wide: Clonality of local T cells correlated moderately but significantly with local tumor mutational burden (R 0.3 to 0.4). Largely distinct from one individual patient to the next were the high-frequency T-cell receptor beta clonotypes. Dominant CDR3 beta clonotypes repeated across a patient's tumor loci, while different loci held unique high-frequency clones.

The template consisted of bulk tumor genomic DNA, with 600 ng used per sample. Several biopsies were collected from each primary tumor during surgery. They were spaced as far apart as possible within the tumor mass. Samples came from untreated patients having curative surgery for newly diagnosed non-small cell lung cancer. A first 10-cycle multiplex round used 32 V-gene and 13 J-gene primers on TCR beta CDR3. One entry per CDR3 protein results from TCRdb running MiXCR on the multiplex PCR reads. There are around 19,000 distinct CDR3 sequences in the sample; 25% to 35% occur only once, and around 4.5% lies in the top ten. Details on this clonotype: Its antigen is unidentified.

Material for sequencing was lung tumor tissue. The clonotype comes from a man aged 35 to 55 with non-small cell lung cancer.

In DNA, the CDR3 is TGTGCCACCAGTGTCAGGGGGACCGTGGATACGCAGTATTTT. Residues: CATSVRGTVDTQYF. The chain is built from TRBV24-1 and TRBJ2-3; 7 bases agree with TRBD1. CDR3 length: 14 residues. The V gene end was trimmed by 5 bases and the J gene end by 6 bases; junction bases not matched to a gene: 7. Germline-derived CDR1 and CDR2 are KGHDR and SFDVKD.